This TCR beta chain was identified during a study of T cells in tuberculosis (dated by TCRdb to the late 2010s). Study-level background: To characterize T cells specific for the mycobacterial lipid antigen glucose monomycolate (GMM), the study used CD1B tetramers together with high-throughput TCR immunosequencing. IGRA-negative adolescents, IGRA-positive adolescents with latent tuberculosis and adults with active tuberculosis, about nine per group, were compared in a South African clinical cohort. On the study overall, not on this receptor specifically: Smaller NN-distances were partly driven by shorter CDR3-alpha lengths in active tuberculosis patients, and statistical significance was not reached for the TCR-beta difference. Which clinical samples got chosen depended on the availability of cryopreserved specimens, and the active tuberculosis cases were adults, whereas the controls were adolescents. An accuracy of 87% (AUROC over 0.8) was reached by a classifier using the diverse GMM-specific repertoire, compared with about 70% accuracy when GEM motif frequencies were used. Compared with IGRA-negative controls, TCR-alpha repertoires from active tuberculosis had smaller mean NN-distances to GMM-specific TCRs, which suggests clonal expansion of these TCRs.

V lost 4 bases and J lost 5 bases, and the count of bases not matched to a germline gene is 6. Taken from the germline V gene, the CDR1 and CDR2 loops are MGHRA and YSYEKL. The CDR3 contains 15 residues, cysteine and phenylalanine counted. Only the CDR3 part of the read is kept: 45 bases, read in frame from the first base. The immunoSEQ multiplex PCR assay was used to generate TCR libraries, with TCR-beta and/or TCR-alpha/delta assays applied to each sample. The amplified TCR libraries were sequenced using the Illumina high-throughput platform. As for how the authors treated the data: Clustering and dimensionality reduction relied on pairwise TCRdist distances among GMM-specific receptors from T cells that were either sorted ex vivo or expanded in vitro. Each clinical repertoire received a mean NN-distance score, defined as the average TCRdist to the nearest 10% of tetramer-positive reference sequences. GEM TCR motif frequency was calculated as the fraction of unique TCRs that matched known GEM sequences by V/J usage and CDR3 length. Active tuberculosis was classified by linear discriminant analysis with leave-one-out cross-validation, implemented in scikit-learn. TCRdb limited this immuneACCESS table to in-frame rearrangements with V and J called. A share of clones is missing; checked studies link under half to unresolved V genes, and the rest is unexplained. For V, J and clone size, that table is used; D and trimming come from the DNA. For this sample there are 35,000 to 50,000 clones; around 94% appear just once. About 2% of the sample comes from the top ten.

At study entry, adolescents were screened for latent tuberculosis infection by tuberculin skin test and QuantiFERON-TB GOLD In-Tube IGRA. Immunosequencing was performed on unsorted cryopreserved PBMC and covered around 91,000 T cells per clinical donor on average. Eleven high schools in the Worcester region of the Western Cape, South Africa, served as enrollment sites for adolescents aged 12 to 18 years. Ten or so M. tuberculosis-infected adolescents and about ten uninfected adolescents, matched for age and sex, were selected. PBMC from adolescents were isolated by density centrifugation from freshly drawn heparinized blood and then cryopreserved. With regard to this clone: This clone's antigen is unknown. Per-base qualities were not stored, and no clone one base away is much larger.

The origin of this receptor is a donor aged 10-29 years with latent tuberculosis or without tuberculosis infection. Some clones in this sample may be carry-over from other donors' samples. Recombination connected TRBV4-1 to TRBJ1-5; 9 junctional bases match TRBD1. Sequences were obtained from PBMCs. The nucleotide sequence reads as follows: TGCGCCAGCAGCCCGGACAGGGGTAGAGATCAGCCCCAGCATTTT. Translated, it gives CASSPDRGRDQPQHF.